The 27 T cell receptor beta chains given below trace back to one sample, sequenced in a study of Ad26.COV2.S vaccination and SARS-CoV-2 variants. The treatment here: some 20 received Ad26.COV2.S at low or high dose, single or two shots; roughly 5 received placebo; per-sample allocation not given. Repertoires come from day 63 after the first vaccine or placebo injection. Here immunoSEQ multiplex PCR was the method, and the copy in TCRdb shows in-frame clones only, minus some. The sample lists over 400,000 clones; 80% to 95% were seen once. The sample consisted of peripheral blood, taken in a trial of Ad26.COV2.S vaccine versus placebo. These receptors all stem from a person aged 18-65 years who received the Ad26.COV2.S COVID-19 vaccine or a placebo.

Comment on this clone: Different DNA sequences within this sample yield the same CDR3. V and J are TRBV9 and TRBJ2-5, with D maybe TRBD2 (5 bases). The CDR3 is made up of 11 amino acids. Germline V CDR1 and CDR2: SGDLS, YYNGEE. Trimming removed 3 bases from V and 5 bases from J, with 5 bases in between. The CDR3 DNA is TGTGCCAGCAGCGCGGGGGAGACCCAGTACTTC. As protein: CASSAGETQYF.

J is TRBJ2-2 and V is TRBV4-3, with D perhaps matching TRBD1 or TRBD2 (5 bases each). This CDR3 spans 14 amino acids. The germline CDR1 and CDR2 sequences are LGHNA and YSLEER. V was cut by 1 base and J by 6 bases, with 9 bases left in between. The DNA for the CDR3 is TGCGCCAGCAGCCAAGTGAGGGGAGCCGGGGAGCTGTTTTTT. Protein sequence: CASSQVRGAGELFF.

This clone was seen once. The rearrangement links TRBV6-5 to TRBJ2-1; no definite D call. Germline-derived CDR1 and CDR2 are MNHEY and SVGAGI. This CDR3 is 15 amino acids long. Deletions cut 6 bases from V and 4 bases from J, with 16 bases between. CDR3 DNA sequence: TGTGCCAGCAGACCTATCGTTTTGGCGTACAATGAGCAGTTCTTC. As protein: CASRPIVLAYNEQFF.

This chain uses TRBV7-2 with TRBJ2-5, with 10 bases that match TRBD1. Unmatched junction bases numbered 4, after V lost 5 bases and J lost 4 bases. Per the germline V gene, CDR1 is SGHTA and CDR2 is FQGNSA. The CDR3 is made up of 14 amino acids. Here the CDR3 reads CASSARTGGETQYF. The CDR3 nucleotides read TGTGCCAGCAGCGCCCGGACAGGGGGAGAGACCCAGTACTTC. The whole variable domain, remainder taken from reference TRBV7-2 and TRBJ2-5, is GAGVSQSPSNKVTEKGKDVELRCDPISGHTALYWYRQSLGQGLEFLIYFQGNSAPDKSGLPSDRFSAERTGGSVSTLTIQRTQQEDSAVYLCASSARTGGETQYFGPGTRLLVL.

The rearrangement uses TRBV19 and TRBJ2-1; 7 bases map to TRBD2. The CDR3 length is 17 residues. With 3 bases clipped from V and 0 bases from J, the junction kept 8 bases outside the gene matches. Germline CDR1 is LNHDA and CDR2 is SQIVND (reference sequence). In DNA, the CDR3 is TGTGCCAGTAGTATTCCCATAGCGGGCTACTCCTACAATGAGCAGTTCTTC. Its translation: CASSIPIAGYSYNEQFF.

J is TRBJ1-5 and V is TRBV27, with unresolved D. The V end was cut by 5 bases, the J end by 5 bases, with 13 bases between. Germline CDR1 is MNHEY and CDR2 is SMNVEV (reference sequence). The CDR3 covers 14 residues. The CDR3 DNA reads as TGTGCCAGCAGTCCCTCAGCCTTCTATCAGCCCCAGCATTTT. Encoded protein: CASSPSAFYQPQHF.

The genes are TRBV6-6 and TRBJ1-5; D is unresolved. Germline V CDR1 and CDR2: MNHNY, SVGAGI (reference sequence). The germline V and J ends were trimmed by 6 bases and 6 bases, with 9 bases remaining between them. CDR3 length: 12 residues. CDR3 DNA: TGTGCCAGCAGCTCCCCCGTTCAGCCCCAGCATTTT. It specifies CASSSPVQPQHF.

This CDR3 reads CASSSFLRDRGQGGNTIYF. Here the CDR3 DNA reads TGTGCCAGCAGCTCCTTCCTGCGGGACAGGGGGCAAGGTGGAAACACCATATATTTT. The rearrangement uses TRBV11-2 and TRBJ1-3; 12 bases are a match to TRBD1. V was pared by 4 bases and J by 3 bases, with 13 bases of the junction left unmatched. The V gene's germline CDR1 is SGHAT and CDR2 FQNNGV. CDR3 length: 19 amino acids.

Here the CDR3 DNA reads TGTGCCAGCAGCTTAGCCTGGACAGCTAACTATGGCTACACCTTC. Amino acids: CASSLAWTANYGYTF. The rearrangement uses TRBV7-9 and TRBJ1-2; D is perhaps TRBD1 (6 bases). V was shortened by 0 bases and J by 0 bases, with 8 bases between the two germline ends. CDR3 length: 15 amino acids. Germline CDR1 is SEHNR and CDR2 is FQNEAQ (reference sequence).

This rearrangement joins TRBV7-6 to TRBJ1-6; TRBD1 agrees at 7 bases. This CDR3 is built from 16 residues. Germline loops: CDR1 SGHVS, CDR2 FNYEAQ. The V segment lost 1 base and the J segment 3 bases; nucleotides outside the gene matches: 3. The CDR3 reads CASSLGGTVYNSPLHF. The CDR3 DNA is TGTGCCAGCAGCTTAGGTGGGACAGTCTATAATTCACCCCTCCACTTT.

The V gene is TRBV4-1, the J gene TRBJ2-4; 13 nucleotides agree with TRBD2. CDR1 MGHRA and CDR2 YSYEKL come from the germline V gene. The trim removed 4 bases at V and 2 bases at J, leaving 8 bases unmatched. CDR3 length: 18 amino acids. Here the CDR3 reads CASSRGTSGVTSKNIQYF. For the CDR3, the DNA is TGCGCCAGCAGCCGCGGGACTAGCGGGGTTACTTCCAAAAACATTCAGTACTTC.

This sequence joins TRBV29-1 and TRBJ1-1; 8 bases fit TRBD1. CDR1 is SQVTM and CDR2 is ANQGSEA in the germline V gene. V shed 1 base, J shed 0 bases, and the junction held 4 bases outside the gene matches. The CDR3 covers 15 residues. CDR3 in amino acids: CSVEAQGAMNTEAFF. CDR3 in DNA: TGCAGCGTTGAAGCGCAGGGGGCGATGAACACTGAAGCTTTCTTT.

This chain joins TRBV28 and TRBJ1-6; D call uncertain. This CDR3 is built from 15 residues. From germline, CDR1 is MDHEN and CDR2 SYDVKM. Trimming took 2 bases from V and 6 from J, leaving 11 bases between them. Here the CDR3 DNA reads TGTGCCAGCAGTTTAGTTTCGTGGAGTAATTCACCCCTCCACTTT. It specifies CASSLVSWSNSPLHF.

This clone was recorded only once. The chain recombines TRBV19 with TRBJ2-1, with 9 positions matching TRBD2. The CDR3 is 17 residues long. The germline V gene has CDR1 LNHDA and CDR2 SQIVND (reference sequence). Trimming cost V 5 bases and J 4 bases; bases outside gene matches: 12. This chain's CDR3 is CASSWGSGGSTYNEQFF. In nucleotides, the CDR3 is TGTGCCAGTAGTTGGGGTAGCGGGGGCTCCACTTACAATGAGCAGTTCTTC.

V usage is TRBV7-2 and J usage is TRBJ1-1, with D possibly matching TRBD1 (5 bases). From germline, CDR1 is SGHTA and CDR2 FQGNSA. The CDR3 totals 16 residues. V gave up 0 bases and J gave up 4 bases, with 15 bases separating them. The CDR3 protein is CASSLAGRVLGTEAFF. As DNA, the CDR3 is TGTGCCAGCAGCTTAGCCGGCAGGGTGTTGGGCACTGAAGCTTTCTTT.

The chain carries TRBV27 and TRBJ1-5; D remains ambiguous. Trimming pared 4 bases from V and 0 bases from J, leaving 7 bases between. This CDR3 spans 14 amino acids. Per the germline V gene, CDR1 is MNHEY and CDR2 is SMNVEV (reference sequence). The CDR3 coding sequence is TGTGCCAGCAGTTCTCGTCTTAGCAATCAGCCCCAGCATTTT. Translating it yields CASSSRLSNQPQHF.

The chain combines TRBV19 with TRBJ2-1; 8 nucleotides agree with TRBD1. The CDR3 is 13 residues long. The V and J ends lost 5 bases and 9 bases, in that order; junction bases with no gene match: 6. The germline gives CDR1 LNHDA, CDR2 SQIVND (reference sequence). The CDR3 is CASSYQGAVEQFF. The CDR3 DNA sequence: TGTGCCAGTAGTTATCAGGGGGCGGTTGAGCAGTTCTTC.

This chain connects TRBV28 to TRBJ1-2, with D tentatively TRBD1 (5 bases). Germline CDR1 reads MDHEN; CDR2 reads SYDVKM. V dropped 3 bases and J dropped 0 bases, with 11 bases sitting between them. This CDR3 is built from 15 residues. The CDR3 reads CASSLDTLTNYGYTF. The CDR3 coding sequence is TGTGCCAGCAGTTTGGACACTCTAACTAACTATGGCTACACCTTC.

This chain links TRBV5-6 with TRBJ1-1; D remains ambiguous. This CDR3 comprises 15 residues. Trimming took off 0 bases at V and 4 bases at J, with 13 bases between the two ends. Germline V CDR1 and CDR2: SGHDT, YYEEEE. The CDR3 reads CASSLVPAGSTEAFF. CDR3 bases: TGTGCCAGCAGCTTGGTTCCGGCGGGTAGCACTGAAGCTTTCTTT.

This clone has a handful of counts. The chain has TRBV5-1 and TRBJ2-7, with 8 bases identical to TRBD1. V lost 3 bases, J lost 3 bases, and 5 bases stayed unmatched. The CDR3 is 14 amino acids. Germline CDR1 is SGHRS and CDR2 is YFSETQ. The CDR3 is CASSSWTGSYEQYF. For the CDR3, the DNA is TGCGCCAGCAGCTCGTGGACAGGGAGCTACGAGCAGTACTTC.

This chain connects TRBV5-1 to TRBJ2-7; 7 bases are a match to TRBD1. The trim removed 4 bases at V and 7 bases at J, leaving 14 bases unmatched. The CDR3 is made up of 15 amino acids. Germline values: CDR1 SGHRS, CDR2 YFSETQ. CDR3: CASSPTDRAVEEQYF. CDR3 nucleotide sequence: TGCGCCAGCAGCCCAACAGACAGGGCTGTTGAGGAGCAGTACTTC.

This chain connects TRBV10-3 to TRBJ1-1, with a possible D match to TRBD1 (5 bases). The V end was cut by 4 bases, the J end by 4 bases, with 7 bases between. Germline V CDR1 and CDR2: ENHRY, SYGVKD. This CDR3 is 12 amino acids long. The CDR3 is CAISAGGTEAFF. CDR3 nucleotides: TGTGCCATCAGTGCGGGGGGCACTGAAGCTTTCTTT.

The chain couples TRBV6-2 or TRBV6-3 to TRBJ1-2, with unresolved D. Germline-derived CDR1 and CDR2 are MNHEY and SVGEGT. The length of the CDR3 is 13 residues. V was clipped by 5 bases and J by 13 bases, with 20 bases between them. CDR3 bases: TGTGCCAGCAGTGTCCCGCCAGGTGGGTCTGCCACCTTC. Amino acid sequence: CASSVPPGGSATF.

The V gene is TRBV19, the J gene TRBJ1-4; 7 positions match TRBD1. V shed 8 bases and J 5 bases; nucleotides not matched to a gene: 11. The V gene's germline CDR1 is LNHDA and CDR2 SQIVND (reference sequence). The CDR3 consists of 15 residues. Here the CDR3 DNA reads TGTGCCAGTTCCTTCTCCGGGACAGTAAATGAAAAACTGTTTTTT. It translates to CASSFSGTVNEKLFF.

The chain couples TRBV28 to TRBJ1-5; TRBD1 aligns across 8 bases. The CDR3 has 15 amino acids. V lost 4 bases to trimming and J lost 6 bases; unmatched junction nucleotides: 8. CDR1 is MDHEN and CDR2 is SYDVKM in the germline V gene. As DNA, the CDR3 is TGTGCCAGCAGTTCAAACACAGGGGGTAGTCAGCCCCAGCATTTT. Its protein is CASSSNTGGSQPQHF.

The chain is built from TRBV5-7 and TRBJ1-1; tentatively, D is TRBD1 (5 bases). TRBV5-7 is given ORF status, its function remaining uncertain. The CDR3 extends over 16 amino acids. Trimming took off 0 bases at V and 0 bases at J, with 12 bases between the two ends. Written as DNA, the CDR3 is TGTGCCAGCAGCTTGGAGGCGTTGACAGTGAACACTGAAGCTTTCTTT. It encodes CASSLEALTVNTEAFF.

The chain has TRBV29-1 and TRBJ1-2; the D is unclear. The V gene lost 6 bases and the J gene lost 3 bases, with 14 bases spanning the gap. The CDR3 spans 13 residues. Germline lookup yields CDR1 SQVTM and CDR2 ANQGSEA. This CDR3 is CSVRVLSDYGYTF. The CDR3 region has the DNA TGCAGCGTGAGGGTCTTATCCGACTATGGCTACACCTTC.